This T cell receptor (beta chain) is from a study of cytomegalovirus exposure and HLA in healthy donors. Study in general: Some 85 million unique TCRs, all from HLA-typed donors, were included in an early release of the data. Study observations and caveats: A later analysis linked a missense DCLRE1C variant to TCR beta V- and J-gene trimming.

The V and J ends lost 4 bases and 3 bases respectively, with 13 bases between them. Per germline, CDR1 SGHRS and CDR2 YFSETQ. The CDR3 consists of 15 residues. The PCR had 60 Vbeta and 13 Jbeta primers. Produced via immunoSEQ multiplex PCR; TCRdb's table is partial and in-frame only. The data show around 190,000 clones, with 70% to 75% seen just once and under 5% held by the top ten. This clone came up once. The antigen is undetermined. The rearrangement uses TRBV5-1 and TRBJ2-2; D is ambiguous. The sample taken for sequencing was PBMCs. The receptor was isolated from a man aged 25 to 40 in good health and CMV-seropositive. The CDR3 region has the DNA TGCGCCAGCAGCCTGGGTCCCCCCGACACCGGGGAGCTGTTTTTT. This codes for CASSLGPPDTGELFF.